Described below is a single TCR beta chain sequence and its context. No antigen is known for it. Primers: 60 Vbeta forward and 13 Jbeta reverse. Profiling relied on immunoSEQ multiplex PCR, and the TCRdb table lists in-frame clones only, not all of them. The sample has 110,000 to 150,000 clones, more than 80% seen once. This record belongs to a study of cytomegalovirus exposure and HLA in healthy donors. Germline V CDR1 and CDR2: SGHTS, YDEGEE. Trimming cost V 2 bases and J 10 bases; bases outside gene matches: 9. This CDR3 is built from 15 residues. General study points: Sequencing likely caused a cluster of highly shared sequence variants.

The specimen sequenced was PBMCs. This TCR was recovered from a woman between 35 and 50 years old in good health and CMV-seropositive. The chain uses TRBV5-8 and TRBJ2-1, with 10 positions matching TRBD2. Here the CDR3 DNA reads TGTGCCAGCAGCTTAATGCTAGCGGGAGTCAACGAGCAGTTCTTC. Translation: CASSLMLAGVNEQFF.